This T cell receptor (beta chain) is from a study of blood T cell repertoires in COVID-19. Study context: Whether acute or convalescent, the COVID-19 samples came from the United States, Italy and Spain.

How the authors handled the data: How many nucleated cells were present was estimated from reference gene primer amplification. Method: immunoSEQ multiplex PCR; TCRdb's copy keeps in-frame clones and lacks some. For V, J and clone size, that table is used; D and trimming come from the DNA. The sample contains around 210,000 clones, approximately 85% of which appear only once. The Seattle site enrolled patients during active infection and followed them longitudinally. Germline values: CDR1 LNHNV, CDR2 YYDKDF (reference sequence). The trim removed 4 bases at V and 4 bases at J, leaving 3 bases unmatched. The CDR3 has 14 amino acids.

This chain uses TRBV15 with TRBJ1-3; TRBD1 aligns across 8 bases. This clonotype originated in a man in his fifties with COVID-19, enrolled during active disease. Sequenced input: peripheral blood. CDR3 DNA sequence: TGTGCCACCAGCAACAGACAGGGGGGAAACACCATATATTTT. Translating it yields CATSNRQGGNTIYF.